A selection of T cell receptor beta chains follows, all from one sample in a study of blood T cell repertoires in COVID-19. TCRdb's copy holds only in-frame clones and misses some; the assay was immunoSEQ multiplex PCR. The sample lists 20,000 or so clones, approximately 92% occurring once. Sequencing input: peripheral blood. Receptor source: a man between 65 and 80 years old with active COVID-19. Each CDR3 is given with its conserved first and last residue. D genes are given only for firm matches.

v_call: TRBV12-3/TRBV12-4; j_call: TRBJ1-1; d_call: .; cdr3_nt: TGTGCCAGCAGTTTTGCCTCAGGAGAAGCTTTCTTT; cdr3_aa: CASSFASGEAFF
v_call: TRBV10-2; j_call: TRBJ2-3; d_call: TRBD2; cdr3_nt: TGCGCCAGCAGCTCCGGGACTAGAGGGGATACGCAGTATTTT; cdr3_aa: CASSSGTRGDTQYF
v_call: TRBV21-1; j_call: TRBJ2-2; d_call: .; cdr3_nt: TGTGCCAGCAGCGCTCCTACCGGGACAGGGACGATCGGGGAGCTGTTTTTT; cdr3_aa: CASSAPTGTGTIGELFF
v_call: TRBV7-9; j_call: TRBJ1-1; d_call: .; cdr3_nt: TGTGCCAGCAGCTTAGAGGGCAGGGGAACTGAAGCTTTCTTT; cdr3_aa: CASSLEGRGTEAFF
v_call: TRBV20-1; j_call: TRBJ2-1; d_call: TRBD2; cdr3_nt: TGCAGTGCTAGTAGTCTAGCGGGGATCAATGAGCAGTTCTTC; cdr3_aa: CSASSLAGINEQFF
v_call: TRBV7-9; j_call: TRBJ2-3; d_call: TRBD1; cdr3_nt: TGTGCCAGCAGCCTACAGGGGAGCACAGATACGCAGTATTTT; cdr3_aa: CASSLQGSTDTQYF
v_call: TRBV10-3; j_call: TRBJ1-2; d_call: TRBD1; cdr3_nt: TGTGCCATCAGTGGGGGACAGGAGCATAACTATGGCTACACCTTC; cdr3_aa: CAISGGQEHNYGYTF
v_call: TRBV7-9; j_call: TRBJ2-2; d_call: TRBD1; cdr3_nt: TGTGCCACTCCGGACAGGGTGAACACCGGGGAGCTGTTTTTT; cdr3_aa: CATPDRVNTGELFF
v_call: TRBV5-6; j_call: TRBJ2-2; d_call: .; cdr3_nt: TGTGCCAGCAGTCTGGAATGGAGGGGGGGCGCCGGGGAGCTGTTTTTT; cdr3_aa: CASSLEWRGGAGELFF
v_call: TRBV5-1; j_call: TRBJ1-4; d_call: .; cdr3_nt: TGCGCCAGCAGCTCGGGACAAATTGGAGAAAAACTGTTTTTT; cdr3_aa: CASSSGQIGEKLFF
v_call: TRBV27; j_call: TRBJ1-1; d_call: .; cdr3_nt: TGTGCCAGCAGTTCCGGCGGGGGGATGAACACTGAAGCTTTCTTT; cdr3_aa: CASSSGGGMNTEAFF
v_call: TRBV29-1; j_call: TRBJ1-2; d_call: .; cdr3_nt: TGCAGCGTTGAAGAAAAGTCAGGGGGCTACACCTTC; cdr3_aa: CSVEEKSGGYTF
v_call: TRBV19; j_call: TRBJ1-5; d_call: .; cdr3_nt: TGTGCCAGTAGTATAGCAGTGAATAGCAATCAGCCCCAGCATTTT; cdr3_aa: CASSIAVNSNQPQHF
v_call: TRBV6-1; j_call: TRBJ2-1; d_call: TRBD2; cdr3_nt: TGTGCCAGCAGTGAACTAGCGGGAGTAAGTGAGCAGTTCTTC; cdr3_aa: CASSELAGVSEQFF